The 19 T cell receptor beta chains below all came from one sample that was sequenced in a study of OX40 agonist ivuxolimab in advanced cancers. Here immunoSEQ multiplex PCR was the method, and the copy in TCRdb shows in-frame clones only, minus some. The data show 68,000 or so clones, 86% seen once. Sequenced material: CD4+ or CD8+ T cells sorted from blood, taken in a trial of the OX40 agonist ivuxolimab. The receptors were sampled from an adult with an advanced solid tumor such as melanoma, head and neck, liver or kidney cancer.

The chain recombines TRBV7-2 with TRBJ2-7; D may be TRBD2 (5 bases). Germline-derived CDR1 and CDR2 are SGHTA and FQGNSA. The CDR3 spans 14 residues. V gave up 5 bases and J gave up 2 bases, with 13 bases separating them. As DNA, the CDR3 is TGTGCCAGCAGCCTATTTCGGGGAGCCTACGAGCAGTACTTC. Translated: CASSLFRGAYEQYF.

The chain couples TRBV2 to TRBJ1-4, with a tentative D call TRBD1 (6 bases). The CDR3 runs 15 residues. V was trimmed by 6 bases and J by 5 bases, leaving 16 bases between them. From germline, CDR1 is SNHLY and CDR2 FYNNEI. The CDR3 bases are TGTGCCAGCAGACAGGGTCCGGCGTCCAATGAAAAACTGTTTTTT. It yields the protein CASRQGPASNEKLFF.

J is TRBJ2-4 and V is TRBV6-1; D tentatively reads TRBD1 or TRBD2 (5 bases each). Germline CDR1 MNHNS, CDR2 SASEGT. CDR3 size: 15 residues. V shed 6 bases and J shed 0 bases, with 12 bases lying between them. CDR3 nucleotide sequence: TGTGCCAGCAGGGGAGACAGTGTAGCCAAAAACATTCAGTACTTC. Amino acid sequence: CASRGDSVAKNIQYF.

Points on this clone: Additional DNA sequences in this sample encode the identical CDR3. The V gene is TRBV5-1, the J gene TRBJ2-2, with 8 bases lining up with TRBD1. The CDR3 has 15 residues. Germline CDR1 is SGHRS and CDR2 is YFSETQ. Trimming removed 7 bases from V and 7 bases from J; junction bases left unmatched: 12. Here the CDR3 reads CASQQGDSSFGELFF. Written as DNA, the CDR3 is TGCGCCAGCCAACAGGGGGACAGCTCTTTCGGGGAGCTGTTTTTT.

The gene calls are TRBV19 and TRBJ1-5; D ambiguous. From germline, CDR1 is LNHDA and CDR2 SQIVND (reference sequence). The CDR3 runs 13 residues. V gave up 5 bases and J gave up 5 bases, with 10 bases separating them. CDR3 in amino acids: CASSGLGDQPQHF. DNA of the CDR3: TGTGCCAGTAGTGGGTTGGGTGATCAGCCCCAGCATTTT.

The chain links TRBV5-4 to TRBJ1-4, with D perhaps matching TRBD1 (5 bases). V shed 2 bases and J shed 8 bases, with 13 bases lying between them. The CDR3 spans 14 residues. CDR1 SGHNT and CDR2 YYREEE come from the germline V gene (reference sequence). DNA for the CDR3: TGTGCCAGCAGCTTAAGGGACGGGAGCGAAAAACTGTTTTTT. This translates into CASSLRDGSEKLFF.

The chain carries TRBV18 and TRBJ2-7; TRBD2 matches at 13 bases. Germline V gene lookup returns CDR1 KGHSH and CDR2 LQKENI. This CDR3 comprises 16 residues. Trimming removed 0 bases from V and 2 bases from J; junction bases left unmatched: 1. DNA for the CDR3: TGTGCCAGCTCACCACCCGGGACTAGCGGGACCTACGAGCAGTACTTC. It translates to CASSPPGTSGTYEQYF. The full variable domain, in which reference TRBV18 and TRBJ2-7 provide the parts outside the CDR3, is NAGVMQNPRHLVRRRGQEARLRCSPMKGHSHVYWYRQLPEEGLKFMVYLQKENIIDESGMPKERFSAEFPKEGPSILRIQQVVRGDSAAYFCASSPPGTSGTYEQYFGPGTRLTVT.

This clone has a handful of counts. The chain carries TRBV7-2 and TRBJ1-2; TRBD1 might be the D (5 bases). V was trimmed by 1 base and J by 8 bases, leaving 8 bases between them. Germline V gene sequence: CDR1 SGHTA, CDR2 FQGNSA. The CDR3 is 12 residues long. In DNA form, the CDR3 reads TGTGCCAGCAGCTTAGAGGGACTGGGCTACACCTTC. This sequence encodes CASSLEGLGYTF.

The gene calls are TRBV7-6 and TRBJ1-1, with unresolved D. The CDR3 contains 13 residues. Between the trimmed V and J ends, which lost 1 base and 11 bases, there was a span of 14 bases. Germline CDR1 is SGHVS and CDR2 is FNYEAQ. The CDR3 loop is CASSLESPQPAFF. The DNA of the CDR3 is TGTGCCAGCAGCTTAGAGTCCCCCCAGCCGGCTTTCTTT.

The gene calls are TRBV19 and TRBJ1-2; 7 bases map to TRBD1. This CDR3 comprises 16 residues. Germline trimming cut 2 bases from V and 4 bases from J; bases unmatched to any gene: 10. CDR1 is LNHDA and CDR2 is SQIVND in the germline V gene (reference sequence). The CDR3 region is CASSIQTGTEIYGYTF. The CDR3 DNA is TGTGCCAGTAGTATACAAACCGGGACAGAGATCTATGGCTACACCTTC. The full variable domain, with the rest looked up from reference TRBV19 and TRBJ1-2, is DGGITQSPKYLFRKEGQNVTLSCEQNLNHDAMYWYRQDPGQGLRLIYYSQIVNDFQKGDIAEGYSVSREKKESFPLTVTSAQKNPTAFYLCASSIQTGTEIYGYTFGSGTRLTVV.

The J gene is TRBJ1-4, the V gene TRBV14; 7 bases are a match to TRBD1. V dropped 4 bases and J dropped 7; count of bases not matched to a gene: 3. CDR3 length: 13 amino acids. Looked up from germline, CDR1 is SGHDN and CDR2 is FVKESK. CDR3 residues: CASSRDSAEKLFF. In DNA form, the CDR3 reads TGTGCCAGCAGCCGGGACAGCGCTGAAAAACTGTTTTTT.

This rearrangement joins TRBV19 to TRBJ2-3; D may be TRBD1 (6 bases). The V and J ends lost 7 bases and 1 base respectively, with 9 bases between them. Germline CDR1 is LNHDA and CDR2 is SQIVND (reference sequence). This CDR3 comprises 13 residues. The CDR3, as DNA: TGTGCCAGTACCCAGGGGCGCACAGATACGCAGTATTTT. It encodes CASTQGRTDTQYF.

This CDR3 is CASSQAIGTSYEQYF. Written as DNA, the CDR3 is TGTGCCAGCAGCCAAGCGATCGGGACCTCCTACGAGCAGTACTTC. The chain combines TRBV4-2 with TRBJ2-7, with D possibly being TRBD1 or TRBD2 (5 bases each). CDR1 and CDR2 (germline): LGHNA, YNFKEQ. The CDR3 loop spans 15 amino acids. The V gene lost 1 base and the J gene lost 0 bases, with 10 bases spanning the gap.

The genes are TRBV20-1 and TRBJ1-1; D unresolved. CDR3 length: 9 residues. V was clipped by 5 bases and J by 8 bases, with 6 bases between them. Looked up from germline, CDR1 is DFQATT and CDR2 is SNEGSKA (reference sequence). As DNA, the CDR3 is TGCAGTGCTCCCCCCGAAGCTTTCTTT. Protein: CSAPPEAFF.

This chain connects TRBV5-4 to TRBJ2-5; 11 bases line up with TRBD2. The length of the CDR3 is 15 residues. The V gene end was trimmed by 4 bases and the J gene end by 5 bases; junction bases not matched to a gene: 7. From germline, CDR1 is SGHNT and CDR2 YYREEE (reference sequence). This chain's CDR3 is CASSLGLAGGETQYF. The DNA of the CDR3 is TGTGCCAGCAGCCTTGGACTAGCGGGTGGGGAGACCCAGTACTTC.

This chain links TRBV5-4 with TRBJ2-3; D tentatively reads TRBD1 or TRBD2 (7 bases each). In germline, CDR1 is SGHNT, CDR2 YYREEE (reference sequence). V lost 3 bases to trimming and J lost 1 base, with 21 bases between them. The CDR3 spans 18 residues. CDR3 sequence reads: CASSYNLQGGIGTDTQYF. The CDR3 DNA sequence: TGTGCCAGCAGCTATAATCTTCAGGGGGGGATCGGCACAGATACGCAGTATTTT.

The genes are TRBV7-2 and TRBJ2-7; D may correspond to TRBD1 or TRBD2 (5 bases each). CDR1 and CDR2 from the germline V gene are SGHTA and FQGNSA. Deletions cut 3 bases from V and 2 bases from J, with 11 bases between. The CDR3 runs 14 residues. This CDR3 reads CASSFRDGAYEQYF. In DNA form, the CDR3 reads TGTGCCAGCAGCTTCCGGGACGGGGCCTACGAGCAGTACTTC. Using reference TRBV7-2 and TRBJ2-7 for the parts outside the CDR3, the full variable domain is GAGVSQSPSNKVTEKGKDVELRCDPISGHTALYWYRQSLGQGLEFLIYFQGNSAPDKSGLPSDRFSAERTGGSVSTLTIQRTQQEDSAVYLCASSFRDGAYEQYFGPGTRLTVT.

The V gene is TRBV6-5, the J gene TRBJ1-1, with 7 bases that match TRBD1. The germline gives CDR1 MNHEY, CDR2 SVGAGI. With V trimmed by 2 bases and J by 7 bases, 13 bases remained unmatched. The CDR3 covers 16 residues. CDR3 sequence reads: CASSYRPGQRVVEAFF. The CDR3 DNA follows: TGTGCCAGCAGTTACCGCCCGGGACAGAGAGTAGTTGAAGCTTTCTTT.

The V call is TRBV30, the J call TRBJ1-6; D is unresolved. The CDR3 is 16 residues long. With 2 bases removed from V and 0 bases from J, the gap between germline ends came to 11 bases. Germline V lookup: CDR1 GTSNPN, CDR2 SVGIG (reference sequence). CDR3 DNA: TGTGCCTGGAGTAACCCGGGTAGCTCCTATAATTCACCCCTCCACTTT. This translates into CAWSNPGSSYNSPLHF.